This T cell receptor (beta chain) was profiled in a study of T cells in Graves' hyperthyroidism and ophthalmopathy. RNA transcripts provided the source from which TCR beta CDR3 regions were amplified. A set of HTBI primers served as the primers for a first-round RT-PCR of the TCR CDR3. TCRdb reprocessed the multiplex PCR reads via MiXCR and lists one record per CDR3 protein. The profile covers over 500,000 distinct CDR3 sequences, with 12% to 15% appearing a single time and roughly 14% taken by the ten largest. Clinicians diagnosed patients from clinical symptoms, serum thyroxine and TRAb, thyroid ultrasound and orbital computed tomography. This clonotype was detected only a few times. The source of this sequence is a woman in her 40s with Graves' hyperthyroidism. Sequencing was carried out using blood.

The CDR3 sequence: CSVEEIPGLAGAVQFF. CDR3 coding DNA: TGCAGCGTTGAAGAAATCCCGGGACTAGCGGGAGCGGTGCAGTTCTTC. The V call is TRBV29-1, the J call TRBJ2-1, with 14 bases that match TRBD2. CDR3 length: 16 amino acids. The junction had 10 bases not matched to a gene; V was cut back by 0 bases and J by 12 bases. The germline CDR1 and CDR2 sequences are SQVTM and ANQGSEA.